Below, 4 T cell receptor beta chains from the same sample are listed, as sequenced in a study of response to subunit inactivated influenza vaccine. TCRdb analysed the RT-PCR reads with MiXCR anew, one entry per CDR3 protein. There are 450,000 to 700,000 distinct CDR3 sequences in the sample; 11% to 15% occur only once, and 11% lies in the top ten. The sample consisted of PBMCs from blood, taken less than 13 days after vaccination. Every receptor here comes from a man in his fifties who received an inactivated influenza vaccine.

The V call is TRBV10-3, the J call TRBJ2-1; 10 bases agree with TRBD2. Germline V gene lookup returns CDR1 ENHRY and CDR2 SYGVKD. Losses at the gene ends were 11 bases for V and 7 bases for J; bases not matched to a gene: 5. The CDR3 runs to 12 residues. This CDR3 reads CAASSGRNEQFF. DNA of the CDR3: TGTGCCGCGTCTAGCGGGAGAAATGAGCAGTTCTTC.

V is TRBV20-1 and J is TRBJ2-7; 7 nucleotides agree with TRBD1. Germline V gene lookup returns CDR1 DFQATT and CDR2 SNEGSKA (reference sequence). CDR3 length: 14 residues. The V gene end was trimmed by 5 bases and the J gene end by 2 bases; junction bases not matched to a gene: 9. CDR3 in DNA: TGCAGTGCTGCACAGGGACAGCTCGCCTACGAGCAGTACTTC. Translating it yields CSAAQGQLAYEQYF.

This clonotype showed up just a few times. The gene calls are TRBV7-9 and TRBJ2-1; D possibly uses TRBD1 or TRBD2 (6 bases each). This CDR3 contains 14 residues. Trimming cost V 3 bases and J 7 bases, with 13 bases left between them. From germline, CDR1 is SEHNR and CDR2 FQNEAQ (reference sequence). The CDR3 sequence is CASSLRGVKNEQFF. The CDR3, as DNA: TGTGCCAGCAGCTTGAGGGGGGTAAAAAATGAGCAGTTCTTC.

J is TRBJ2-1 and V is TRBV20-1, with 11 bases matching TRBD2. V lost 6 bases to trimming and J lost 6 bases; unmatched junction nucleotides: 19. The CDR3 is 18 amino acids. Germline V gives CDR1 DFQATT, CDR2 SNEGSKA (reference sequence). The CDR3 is CSAEGGLAGLPFGNEQFF. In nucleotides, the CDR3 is TGCAGTGCGGAGGGAGGACTAGCGGGCCTTCCGTTCGGCAATGAGCAGTTCTTC.